The 25 T cell receptor beta chains below all came from one sample that was sequenced in a study of monozygotic twins with inflammatory bowel disease. TCRdb re-called the 5' RACE reads; one entry per CDR3 protein, DNA not given. The ten top clones account for 2% to 3%, within a sample of some 440,000 distinct CDR3 sequences. The material sequenced was blood. These receptors originate from a human donor with ulcerative colitis or Crohn's disease, or a healthy co-twin of an affected twin (not recorded which).

J is TRBJ2-1 and V is TRBV18; there is no DNA to check the TCRdb D call of TRBD1. Germline lookup yields CDR1 KGHSH and CDR2 LQKENI. The CDR3 spans 14 residues. The CDR3 spells CASSPPRQYNEQFF.

V and J are TRBV11-2 and TRBJ2-1; TCRdb selects TRBD2, and the lack of DNA leaves this call unchecked. Germline CDR1 reads SGHAT; CDR2 reads FQNNGV. CDR3 length equals 17 residues. The CDR3 here is CASSLEGGTTHYNEQFF.

The CDR3 is CASNLGLAGASKTQYF. This chain connects TRBV2 to TRBJ2-5; with no DNA, the TCRdb D assignment of TRBD2 cannot be verified. This CDR3 contains 16 residues. Per the germline V gene, CDR1 is SNHLY and CDR2 is FYNNEI.

The chain is built from TRBV11-2 and TRBJ1-4; the D call from TCRdb, TRBD1, cannot be confirmed without DNA. There are 15 residues in the CDR3. The germline V gene has CDR1 SGHAT and CDR2 FQNNGV. The CDR3 here is CASSKGRGQAEKLFF.

The chain has TRBV20-1 and TRBJ1-6. CDR3 length equals 12 residues. Looked up from germline, CDR1 is DFQATT and CDR2 is SNEGSKA (reference sequence). CDR3 residues: CSARPQNSPLHF.

This chain's CDR3 is CASSRDYVQETQYF. The chain combines TRBV9 with TRBJ2-5; the D call from TCRdb, TRBD2, cannot be confirmed without DNA. CDR3 length: 14 amino acids. Germline values: CDR1 SGDLS, CDR2 YYNGEE. Using reference TRBV9 and TRBJ2-5 for the parts outside the CDR3, the full variable domain is DSGVTQTPKHLITATGQRVTLRCSPRSGDLSVYWYQQSLDQGLQFLIQYYNGEERAKGNILERFSAQQFPDLHSELNLSSLELGDSALYFCASSRDYVQETQYFGPGTRLLVL.

The rearrangement joins TRBV3-1 to TRBJ2-1; the TCRdb D gene call, TRBD2, has no DNA to confirm it. The CDR3 is made up of 17 amino acids. Germline CDR1 LGHDT, CDR2 YNNKEL (reference sequence). CDR3 in amino acids: CASSRALAWSSYNEQFF.

The V and J genes are TRBV5-6 and TRBJ2-1; TCRdb outputs TRBD1, but without DNA this stays unchecked. CDR3 length equals 15 residues. Germline loops: CDR1 SGHDT, CDR2 YYEEEE. The CDR3 reads CASSPRQGRYNEQFF.

The rearrangement uses TRBV30 and TRBJ1-2. Germline loops: CDR1 GTSNPN, CDR2 SVGIG (reference sequence). The CDR3 has 11 residues. The CDR3 sequence is CAWSHRDGYTF.

The genes are TRBV7-9 and TRBJ2-1. The CDR3 spans 12 residues. The germline gives CDR1 SEHNR, CDR2 FQNEAQ (reference sequence). The CDR3 loop is CASSLAGREQFF.

The gene calls are TRBV4-1 and TRBJ2-5; the TCRdb call, TRBD1, lacks DNA for checking. The CDR3 contains 15 residues. Germline V gene sequence: CDR1 MGHRA, CDR2 YSYEKL. The CDR3 loop is CASSHRQGPQETQYF.

This sequence joins TRBV20-1 and TRBJ2-3; with no DNA, the TCRdb D assignment of TRBD1 cannot be verified. The V gene's germline CDR1 is DFQATT and CDR2 SNEGSKA (reference sequence). The CDR3 has 14 amino acids. CDR3 sequence reads: CSARTRGATDTQYF.

This chain uses TRBV7-2 with TRBJ2-5; TCRdb's assignment of TRBD1 cannot be checked, as there is no DNA. In germline, CDR1 is SGHTA, CDR2 FQGNSA. This CDR3 has 14 amino acids. CDR3 amino acids: CASSLTGVMETQYF.

The chain is built from TRBV5-1 and TRBJ1-1; the TRBD1 assignment by TCRdb is unverifiable without DNA. This CDR3 contains 16 residues. Germline lookup yields CDR1 SGHRS and CDR2 YFSETQ. Here the CDR3 reads CASSASRQGPDTEAFF.

The rearrangement links TRBV14 to TRBJ2-7; the D gene TCRdb calls, TRBD1, cannot be checked with no DNA. From germline, CDR1 is SGHDN and CDR2 FVKESK. CDR3 size: 14 residues. The CDR3 sequence is CASSPRTGLGEQYF.

The chain joins TRBV20-1 to TRBJ1-5. CDR1 and CDR2 (germline): DFQATT, SNEGSKA (reference sequence). CDR3 length equals 15 residues. The CDR3 is CSARAGSNSNQPQHF.

The gene calls are TRBV20-1 and TRBJ2-5; lacking DNA, the TRBD1 call made by TCRdb goes unchecked. This CDR3 contains 14 residues. Germline assignment: CDR1 DFQATT and CDR2 SNEGSKA (reference sequence). The CDR3 is CSARGVRGKRTQYF.

This chain joins TRBV18 and TRBJ2-7; TCRdb lists TRBD1, though no DNA is available to test this call. CDR3 length: 15 amino acids. Germline V CDR1 and CDR2: KGHSH, LQKENI. CDR3 sequence: CASSLKQGNKDEQYF.

The chain links TRBV14 to TRBJ1-1. Germline-derived CDR1 and CDR2 are SGHDN and FVKESK. CDR3 length: 13 amino acids. Here the CDR3 reads CASSQDVNTEAFF. Full variable domain (outside the CDR3, taken from reference TRBV14 and TRBJ1-1): EAGVTQFPSHSVIEKGQTVTLRCDPISGHDNLYWYRRVMGKEIKFLLHFVKESKQDESGMPNNRFLAERTGGTYSTLKVQPAELEDSGVYFCASSQDVNTEAFFGQGTRLTVV.

The V call is TRBV18, the J call TRBJ1-5. Germline CDR1 KGHSH, CDR2 LQKENI. The CDR3 has 14 residues. The CDR3 protein is CASSPSSTDQPQHF.

The chain's CDR3 is CASSLGPGLNTEAFF. This rearrangement joins TRBV5-1 to TRBJ1-1. The CDR3 contains 15 residues. Germline assignment: CDR1 SGHRS and CDR2 YFSETQ.

This rearrangement joins TRBV7-9 to TRBJ2-7. This CDR3 contains 15 residues. Germline V gives CDR1 SEHNR, CDR2 FQNEAQ (reference sequence). CDR3 region: CASSLLGGKNYEQYF.

J is TRBJ1-5 and V is TRBV12-3 or TRBV12-4; lacking DNA, the TRBD1 call made by TCRdb goes unchecked. The CDR3 has 15 amino acids. This CDR3 reads CASSRPEGGTGGQHF.

This chain links TRBV14 with TRBJ1-2; TCRdb reports TRBD1, a call that lacks DNA to check it against. The CDR3 runs to 13 residues. The germline V gene has CDR1 SGHDN and CDR2 FVKESK. The CDR3 reads CASSQAPTGGYTF.

V and J are TRBV28 and TRBJ2-7; the TRBD2 assignment by TCRdb is unverifiable without DNA. CDR3 size: 12 residues. Germline V gene lookup returns CDR1 MDHEN and CDR2 SYDVKM. This CDR3 is CASSSSGVEQYF.